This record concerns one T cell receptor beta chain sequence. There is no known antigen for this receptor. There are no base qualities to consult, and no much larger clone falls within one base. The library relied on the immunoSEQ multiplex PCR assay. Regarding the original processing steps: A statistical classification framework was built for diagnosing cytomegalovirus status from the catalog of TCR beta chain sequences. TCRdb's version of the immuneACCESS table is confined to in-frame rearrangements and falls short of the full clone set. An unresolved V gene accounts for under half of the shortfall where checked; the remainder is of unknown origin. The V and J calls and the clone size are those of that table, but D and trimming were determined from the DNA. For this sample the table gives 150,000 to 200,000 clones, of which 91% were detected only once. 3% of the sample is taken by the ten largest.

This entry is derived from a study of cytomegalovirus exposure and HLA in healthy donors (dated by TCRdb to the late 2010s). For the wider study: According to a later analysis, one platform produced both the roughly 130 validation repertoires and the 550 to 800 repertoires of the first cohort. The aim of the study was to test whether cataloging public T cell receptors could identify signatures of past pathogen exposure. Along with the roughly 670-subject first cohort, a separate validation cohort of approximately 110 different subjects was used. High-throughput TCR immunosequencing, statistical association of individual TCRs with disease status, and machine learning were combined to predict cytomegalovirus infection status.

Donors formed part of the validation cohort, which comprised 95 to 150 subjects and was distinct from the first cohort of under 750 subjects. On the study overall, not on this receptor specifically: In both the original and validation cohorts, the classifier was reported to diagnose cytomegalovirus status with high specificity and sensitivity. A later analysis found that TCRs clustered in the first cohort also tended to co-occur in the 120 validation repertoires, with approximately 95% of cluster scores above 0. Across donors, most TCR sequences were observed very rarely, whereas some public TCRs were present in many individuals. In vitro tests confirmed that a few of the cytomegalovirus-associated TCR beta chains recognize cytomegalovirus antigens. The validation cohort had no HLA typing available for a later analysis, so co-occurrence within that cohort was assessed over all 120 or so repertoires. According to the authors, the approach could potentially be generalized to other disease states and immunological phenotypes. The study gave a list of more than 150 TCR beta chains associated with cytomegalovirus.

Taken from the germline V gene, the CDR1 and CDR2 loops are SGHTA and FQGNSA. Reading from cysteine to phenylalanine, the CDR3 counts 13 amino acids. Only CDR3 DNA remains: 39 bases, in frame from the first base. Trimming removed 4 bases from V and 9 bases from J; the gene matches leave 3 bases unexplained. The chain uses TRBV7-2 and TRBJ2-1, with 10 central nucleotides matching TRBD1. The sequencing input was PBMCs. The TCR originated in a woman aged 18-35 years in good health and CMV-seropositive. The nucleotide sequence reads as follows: TGTGCCAGCAGCTCACGGACAGGGGGTGAGCAGTTCTTC. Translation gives CASSSRTGGEQFF.